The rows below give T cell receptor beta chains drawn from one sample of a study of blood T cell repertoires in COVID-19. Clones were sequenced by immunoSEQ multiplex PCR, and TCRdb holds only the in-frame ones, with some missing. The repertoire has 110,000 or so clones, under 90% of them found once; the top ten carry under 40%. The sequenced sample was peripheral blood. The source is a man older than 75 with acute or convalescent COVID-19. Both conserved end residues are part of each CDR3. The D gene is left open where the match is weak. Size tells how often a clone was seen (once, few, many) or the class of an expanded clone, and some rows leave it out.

CASSRQILQGSGANVLTF,TGTGCCAGCAGTCGCCAAATACTCCAGGGCTCTGGGGCCAACGTCCTGACTTTC,NA,TRBV6-6,NA,TRBJ2-6
CASSEATKEASPGNTIYF,TGTGCCAGCAGTGAAGCTACTAAGGAAGCCTCTCCTGGAAACACCATATATTTT,NA,TRBV6-1,NA,TRBJ1-3
CASTPRFGGTIGHEQFF,TGTGCCAGTACCCCGAGGTTTGGCGGGACGATAGGCCATGAGCAGTTCTTC,NA,TRBV19,NA,TRBJ2-1
CASRQDRAPSYEQYF,TGTGCCAGCAGGCAGGACAGGGCCCCCTCCTACGAGCAGTACTTC,TRBD1,TRBV11-1,NA,TRBJ2-7
CASSGTFSSGTPELFF,TGTGCCAGCAGTGGAACATTTTCCTCGGGTACACCTGAGCTGTTTTTT,NA,TRBV6-1,NA,TRBJ2-2
CASSFRYNEQFF,TGTGCCAGCAGCTTTCGGTACAATGAGCAGTTCTTC,NA,TRBV5-8,NA,TRBJ2-1
CATAESYNSPLHF,TGTGCCACCGCCGAGTCCTATAATTCACCCCTCCACTTT,NA,TRBV15,NA,TRBJ1-6
CASSSDRPNTEAFF,TGCGCCAGCAGCTCGGACAGACCGAACACTGAAGCTTTCTTT,NA,TRBV5-1,NA,TRBJ1-1
CASSQELQGIYGYTF,TGCGCCAGCAGCCAAGAGCTACAGGGTATCTATGGCTACACCTTC,NA,TRBV4-3,many,TRBJ1-2
CSAGQEYGYTF,TGCAGCGCCGGACAGGAGTATGGCTACACCTTC,TRBD1,TRBV29-1,NA,TRBJ1-2
CASSADRASTEAFF,TGTGCCAGCAGCGCGGACAGGGCCAGCACTGAAGCTTTCTTT,TRBD1,TRBV9,NA,TRBJ1-1
CASSLRGRNEKLFF,TGTGCCAGCAGTCTTCGGGGGAGAAATGAAAAACTGTTTTTT,NA,TRBV28,NA,TRBJ1-4
CATSVSGGTGELFF,TGTGCCACCAGCGTGTCAGGGGGCACCGGGGAGCTGTTTTTT,TRBD1,TRBV24-1,NA,TRBJ2-2
CASSFQGTGPYEQYF,TGCGCCAGCAGCTTCCAAGGGACAGGCCCCTACGAGCAGTACTTC,TRBD1,TRBV5-1,few,TRBJ2-7
CASSPQADTDTQYF,TGCGCCAGCAGCCCGCAGGCTGACACAGATACGCAGTATTTT,NA,TRBV5-1,few,TRBJ2-3
CASSSPGGVTGELFF,TGTGCCAGCAGCTCCCCAGGGGGCGTCACCGGGGAGCTGTTTTTT,TRBD1,TRBV7-8,NA,TRBJ2-2
CASTAPTGPPYEQYF,TGTGCCAGCACCGCCCCGACAGGTCCACCCTACGAGCAGTACTTC,NA,TRBV27,once,TRBJ2-7
CASRDGGTVQGAYEQYF,TGTGCCAGTAGGGATGGGGGTACCGTACAGGGGGCCTACGAGCAGTACTTC,TRBD1,TRBV19,NA,TRBJ2-7
CASSQDGQPGNTIYF,TGCGCCAGCAGCCAAGATGGACAGCCTGGAAACACCATATATTTT,NA,TRBV4-3,NA,TRBJ1-3
CASTLRETQYF,TGTGCCAGCACCCTACGAGAGACCCAGTACTTC,NA,TRBV2,once,TRBJ2-5
CATSAETGTSEQYF,TGTGCCACCAGTGCAGAGACAGGGACATCCGAGCAGTACTTC,TRBD1,TRBV24-1,NA,TRBJ2-7
CASRGTMLSYEQYF,TGTGCCAGCAGGGGCACCATGCTATCCTACGAGCAGTACTTC,NA,TRBV28,NA,TRBJ2-7
CASSLLAGGTDTQYF,TGTGCCAGCAGCTTGCTAGCGGGGGGCACAGATACGCAGTATTTT,TRBD2,TRBV11-2,NA,TRBJ2-3
CSVDSGRADETQYF,TGCAGCGTTGATTCTGGGAGGGCCGATGAGACCCAGTACTTC,TRBD2,TRBV29-1,NA,TRBJ2-5
CASSYSFGRTNEKLFF,TGTGCCAGCAGTTACTCGTTTGGCAGAACTAATGAAAAACTGTTTTTT,NA,TRBV6-5,once,TRBJ1-4
CASRRQGTGNTIYF,TGTGCCAGCAGGAGACAGGGAACTGGAAACACCATATATTTT,TRBD1,TRBV27,many,TRBJ1-3
CASSISGTSYEQYF,TGTGCCAGCAGTATTTCCGGGACAAGCTACGAGCAGTACTTC,NA,TRBV27,few,TRBJ2-7
CATKPSSYNSPLHF,TGTGCCACCAAACCGAGCTCCTATAATTCACCCCTCCACTTT,NA,TRBV2,NA,TRBJ1-6
CASSLRGQGRGTQYF,TGTGCCAGCAGTTTACGGGGACAGGGGAGGGGGACCCAGTACTTC,TRBD1,TRBV27,NA,TRBJ2-5